One sample yielded the 14 T cell receptor beta chains listed below, sequenced in a study of shared clonotypes between healthy human individuals (dated by TCRdb to 2018 to 2021). Library creation used the immunoSEQ multiplex PCR assay. The source is immuneACCESS, and TCRdb retained only in-frame sequences with V and J called. Part of the clones is not carried over; for the studies checked, unresolved V genes explain less than half of this, and the remainder is unexplained. The sample contains roughly 2.2 million clones, around 90% of them found a single time. The ten biggest clones cover approximately 0.39% of the sample. The source material was naive CD4+ T cells from PBMCs. This specimen's cell subset or site label, interpreted: CD45RA+ positively selected. The origin of the receptors is a young man in good health. Some clones in this sample may be carry-over from other donors' samples.

The rearrangement uses TRBV4-1 and TRBJ1-2, with D perhaps matching TRBD1 (5 bases). The CDR3 is 13 amino acids. The germline V gene has CDR1 MGHRA and CDR2 YSYEKL. Trimming took 7 bases from V and 4 from J, leaving 13 bases between them. The CDR3 region is CASKAVGAYGYTF. CDR3 in DNA: TGCGCCAGCAAAGCCGTTGGGGCCTATGGCTACACCTTC.

This chain uses TRBV4-1 with TRBJ1-2, with D uncertain. The CDR3 loop spans 15 amino acids. V lost 1 base to trimming and J lost 2 bases, with 11 bases between them. CDR1 MGHRA and CDR2 YSYEKL come from the germline V gene. CDR3 nucleotides: TGCGCCAGCAGCCAAGCGGACGGTGGGAACTATGGCTACACCTTC. Protein: CASSQADGGNYGYTF.

J is TRBJ2-7 and V is TRBV28; no clear D. Germline V gives CDR1 MDHEN, CDR2 SYDVKM. Trimming removed 0 bases from V and 0 bases from J, with 12 bases in between. This CDR3 is built from 16 residues. This CDR3 reads CASSLWVGRSSYEQYF. CDR3 sequence (DNA): TGTGCCAGCAGTTTATGGGTGGGCAGGAGCTCCTACGAGCAGTACTTC.

The rearrangement links TRBV6-4 to TRBJ2-1; D remains unclear. The CDR3 contains 13 residues. Germline CDR1 reads MRHNA; CDR2 reads SNTAGT. V gave up 5 bases and J gave up 4 bases, with 9 bases separating them. The DNA of the CDR3 is TGTGCCAGCAGTCGTGACCAATACAATGAGCAGTTCTTC. Amino acid sequence: CASSRDQYNEQFF.

In this sample, this clone turned up once. In DNA form, the CDR3 reads TGCGCCAGCAGCTTGGAGCGGGAGGCGGATACGCAGTATTTT. Protein sequence: CASSLEREADTQYF. The J gene is TRBJ2-3, the V gene TRBV5-1; 9 nucleotides line up with TRBD2. The junction had 2 bases not matched to a gene; V was cut back by 0 bases and J by 6 bases. In germline, CDR1 is SGHRS, CDR2 YFSETQ. The length of the CDR3 is 14 residues.

V gene TRBV6-1 combines with J gene TRBJ2-7, with a tentative D call TRBD1 (5 bases). Germline CDR1 is MNHNS and CDR2 is SASEGT. The V and J ends lost 4 bases and 1 base respectively, with 11 bases between them. The CDR3 contains 14 residues. CDR3 protein: CASSATGSSYEQYF. The CDR3 nucleotides read TGTGCCAGCAGTGCTACAGGTAGTTCCTACGAGCAGTACTTC.

The rearrangement joins TRBV19 to TRBJ2-1; no definite D call. Trimming left V 0 bases short and J 7 bases short, with 13 bases between. The CDR3 totals 15 residues. Germline lookup yields CDR1 LNHDA and CDR2 SQIVND (reference sequence). CDR3: CASSIEHTSWNEQFF. The DNA of the CDR3 is TGTGCCAGTAGTATAGAGCACACGTCATGGAATGAGCAGTTCTTC.

The J gene is TRBJ2-6, the V gene TRBV18; D unclear. The CDR3 loop spans 20 amino acids. The V end was cut by 3 bases, the J end by 0 bases, with 21 bases between. The germline V gene encodes CDR1 KGHSH and CDR2 LQKENI. The CDR3 loop is CASSPRRPGAKNSGANVLTF. The CDR3 bases are TGTGCCAGCTCACCCAGACGGCCCGGAGCCAAAAACTCTGGGGCCAACGTCCTGACTTTC.

This clone was recorded only once. The genes are TRBV7-2 and TRBJ1-6; D call uncertain. With 3 bases removed from V and 4 bases from J, the gap between germline ends came to 16 bases. This CDR3 contains 17 residues. Germline CDR1 SGHTA, CDR2 FQGNSA. The CDR3 nucleotides are TGTGCCAGCAGCTTCTTCTCGCCTTTGGGGTATAATTCACCCCTCCACTTT. Protein: CASSFFSPLGYNSPLHF. The variable domain in full, completed from reference TRBV7-2 and TRBJ1-6, reads GAGVSQSPSNKVTEKGKDVELRCDPISGHTALYWYRQSLGQGLEFLIYFQGNSAPDKSGLPSDRFSAERTGGSVSTLTIQRTQQEDSAVYLCASSFFSPLGYNSPLHFGNGTRLTVT.

As concerns this clone: Within the sample, other DNA sequences also encode this same CDR3. The V and J genes are TRBV9 and TRBJ2-1, with TRBD2 matching 11 bases. From germline, CDR1 is SGDLS and CDR2 YYNGEE. CDR3 size: 15 residues. Germline trimming cut 3 bases from V and 3 bases from J; bases unmatched to any gene: 2. This chain's CDR3 is CASSATSGDYNEQFF. CDR3 DNA sequence: TGTGCCAGCAGCGCGACTAGCGGGGACTACAATGAGCAGTTCTTC.

The rearrangement joins TRBV9 to TRBJ2-5; D is uncertain. This CDR3 comprises 11 residues. Trimming removed 3 bases at V and 3 bases at J, with 3 bases between. CDR1 and CDR2 from the germline V gene are SGDLS and YYNGEE. The CDR3 coding sequence is TGTGCCAGCAGCGGGAAAGAGACCCAGTACTTC. Its translation is CASSGKETQYF.

The chain combines TRBV15 with TRBJ2-7; D call uncertain. CDR1 is LNHNV, CDR2 YYDKDF, per germline (reference sequence). Trimming took 0 bases from V and 2 from J, leaving 11 bases between them. This CDR3 has 15 residues. CDR3 residues: CATSREPRAAYEQYF. In DNA, the CDR3 is TGTGCCACCAGCAGAGAGCCAAGAGCCGCCTACGAGCAGTACTTC.

The CDR3 DNA is TGTGCCAGCTCACCAGGACGGTTAGGCGGGGGTTCGGGCACTGAAGCTTTCTTT. Its translation is CASSPGRLGGGSGTEAFF. The V gene is TRBV18, the J gene TRBJ1-1; the D gene is possibly TRBD1 (5 bases). The length of the CDR3 is 18 residues. Trimming took 2 bases from V and 4 from J, leaving 23 bases between them. The germline V gene has CDR1 KGHSH and CDR2 LQKENI. Based on the CDR3 plus reference TRBV18 and TRBJ1-1, the full variable domain is NAGVMQNPRHLVRRRGQEARLRCSPMKGHSHVYWYRQLPEEGLKFMVYLQKENIIDESGMPKERFSAEFPKEGPSILRIQQVVRGDSAAYFCASSPGRLGGGSGTEAFFGQGTRLTVV.

This sequence joins TRBV7-6 and TRBJ2-3; D is unclear. Germline CDR1 SGHVS, CDR2 FNYEAQ. The CDR3 totals 14 residues. The V gene lost 3 bases and the J gene lost 0 bases, with 7 bases spanning the gap. The CDR3 here is CASSFMASTDTQYF. The CDR3 DNA is TGTGCCAGCAGCTTTATGGCTAGCACAGATACGCAGTATTTT.